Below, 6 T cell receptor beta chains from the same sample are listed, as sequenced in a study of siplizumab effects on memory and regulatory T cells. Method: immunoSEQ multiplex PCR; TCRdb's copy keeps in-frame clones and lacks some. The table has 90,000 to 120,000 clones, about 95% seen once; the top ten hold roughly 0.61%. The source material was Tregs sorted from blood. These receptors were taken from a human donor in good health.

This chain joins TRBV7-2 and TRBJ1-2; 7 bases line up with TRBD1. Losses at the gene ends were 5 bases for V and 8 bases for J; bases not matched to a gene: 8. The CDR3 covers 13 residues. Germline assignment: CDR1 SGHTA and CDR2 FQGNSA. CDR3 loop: CASSQRQGGGYTF. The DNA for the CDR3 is TGTGCCAGCAGCCAGAGACAGGGTGGCGGCTACACCTTC.

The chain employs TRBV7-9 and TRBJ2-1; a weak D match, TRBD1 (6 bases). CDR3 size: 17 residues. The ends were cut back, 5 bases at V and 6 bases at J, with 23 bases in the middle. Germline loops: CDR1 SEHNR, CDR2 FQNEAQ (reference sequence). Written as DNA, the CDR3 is TGTGCCAGCAGCGGAGCTAGGGGGTCCAGTCGGGGCAATGAGCAGTTCTTC. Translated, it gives CASSGARGSSRGNEQFF.

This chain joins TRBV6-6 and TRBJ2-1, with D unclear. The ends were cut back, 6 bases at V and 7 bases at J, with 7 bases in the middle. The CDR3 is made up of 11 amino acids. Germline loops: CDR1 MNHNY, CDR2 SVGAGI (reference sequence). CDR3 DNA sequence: TGTGCCAGCAGCTTCTCTAATGAGCAGTTCTTC. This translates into CASSFSNEQFF.

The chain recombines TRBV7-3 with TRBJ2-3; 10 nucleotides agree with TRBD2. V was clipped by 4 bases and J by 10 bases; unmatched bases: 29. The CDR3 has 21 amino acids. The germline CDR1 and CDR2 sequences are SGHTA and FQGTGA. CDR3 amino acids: CASSSLMFGFDPAGGENAQYF. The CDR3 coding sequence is TGTGCCAGCAGCTCCCTTATGTTTGGCTTTGATCCAGCGGGAGGGGAGAATGCGCAGTATTTT. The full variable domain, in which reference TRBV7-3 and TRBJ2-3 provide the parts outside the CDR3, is GAGVSQTPSNKVTEKGKYVELRCDPISGHTALYWYRQSLGQGPEFLIYFQGTGAADDSGLPNDRFFAVRPEGSVSTLKIQRTERGDSAVYLCASSSLMFGFDPAGGENAQYFGPGTRLTVL.

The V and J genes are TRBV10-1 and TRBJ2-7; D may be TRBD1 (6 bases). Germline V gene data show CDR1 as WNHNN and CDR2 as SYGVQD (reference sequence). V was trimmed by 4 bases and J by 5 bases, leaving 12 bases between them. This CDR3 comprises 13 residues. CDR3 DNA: TGCGCCAGCAGTGTTCAGGGGTTCGACGAGCAGTACTTC. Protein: CASSVQGFDEQYF.

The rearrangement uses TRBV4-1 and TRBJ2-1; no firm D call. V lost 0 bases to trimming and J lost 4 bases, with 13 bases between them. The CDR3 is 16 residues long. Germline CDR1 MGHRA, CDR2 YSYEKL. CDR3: CASSQEDSGFYNEQFF. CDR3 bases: TGCGCCAGCAGCCAAGAGGATTCTGGCTTTTACAATGAGCAGTTCTTC.